These T cell receptor beta chains were read from a single sample in a study of blood T cells in healthy people across ages. MiXCR was run by TCRdb on the 5' RACE reads, yielding one entry per CDR3 protein. The table records hundreds of thousands of distinct CDR3 sequences, about 34% of them present only once. The sample consisted of blood. The receptors here all came from a woman aged 80 or older in good health. Each CDR3 is given with its conserved first and last residue. The D gene is left open where the match is weak. Rows give clone size only sometimes, using once, few, many, or a class for an expanded clone.

d_call	clone_size	cdr3_length	j_call	v_call	cdr3_aa	cdr3_nt
-	-	15	TRBJ2-1	TRBV5-1	CASSLEGIKANEQFF	TGCGCCAGCAGCTTGGAGGGCATAAAGGCCAATGAGCAGTTCTTC
TRBD1	many	15	TRBJ2-5	TRBV25-1	CASRDAQGNQETQYF	TGTGCCAGCAGGGATGCACAGGGGAACCAAGAGACCCAGTACTTC
-	-	13	TRBJ2-5	TRBV6-5	CASQRERAETQYF	TGTGCCAGCCAACGGGAGCGGGCAGAGACCCAGTACTTC
-	-	14	TRBJ1-2	TRBV20-1	CSASTLTGNYGYTF	TGCAGTGCTTCTACCCTGACTGGAAACTATGGCTACACCTTC
-	many	14	TRBJ2-1	TRBV20-1	CSARRPGLANEQFF	TGCAGTGCTAGGCGGCCGGGACTGGCCAATGAGCAGTTCTTC
-	many	13	TRBJ2-1	TRBV30	CAWSLDLGGEQFF	TGTGCCTGGAGTTTGGACCTCGGGGGTGAGCAGTTCTTC
-	many	14	TRBJ2-4	TRBV20-1	CSARDPIAKNIQYF	TGCAGTGCTAGAGATCCCATAGCCAAAAACATTCAGTACTTC
TRBD2	-	15	TRBJ2-1	TRBV7-8	CASSLIGGVYNEQFF	TGTGCCAGCAGCTTAATCGGGGGGGTCTACAATGAGCAGTTCTTC
-	-	15	TRBJ1-5	TRBV4-2	CASSQDADGVGPQHF	TGTGCCAGCAGCCAAGATGCGGACGGAGTAGGGCCCCAGCATTTT
TRBD1	many	13	TRBJ1-2	TRBV25-1	CASSDQDRYGYTF	TGTGCCAGCAGTGATCAGGACAGGTATGGCTACACCTTC